This T cell receptor (beta chain) was captured in a study of PD-L1 blockade in urothelial cancer. The wider study: Before enrollment, 0 to 3 chemotherapy regimens had been given to patients. T cells numbered a median of around 150,000 in the blood samples.

Trimming cost V 0 bases and J 5 bases; bases outside gene matches: 9. CDR1 and CDR2 (germline): SGDLS, YYNGEE. The CDR3 spans 16 residues. Using immunoSEQ multiplex PCR, the repertoire was profiled, and TCRdb retains in-frame clones only, with some absent. The sample yields roughly 48,000 clones, under 90% seen once. All patients carried locally advanced or metastatic urothelial carcinoma. Peripheral blood mononuclear cells were collected from every patient before and during treatment, yielding between 1 and 8 samples per patient. The starting material was PBMCs, obtained around atezolizumab (anti-PD-L1) treatment. This receptor was taken from a man aged 40-55 years with urothelial cancer. The V and J genes are TRBV9 and TRBJ1-2; TRBD1 agrees at 8 bases. CDR3 protein: CASSVASGQGTYGYTF. The CDR3 DNA is TGTGCCAGCAGCGTAGCAAGTGGACAGGGCACATATGGCTACACCTTC.